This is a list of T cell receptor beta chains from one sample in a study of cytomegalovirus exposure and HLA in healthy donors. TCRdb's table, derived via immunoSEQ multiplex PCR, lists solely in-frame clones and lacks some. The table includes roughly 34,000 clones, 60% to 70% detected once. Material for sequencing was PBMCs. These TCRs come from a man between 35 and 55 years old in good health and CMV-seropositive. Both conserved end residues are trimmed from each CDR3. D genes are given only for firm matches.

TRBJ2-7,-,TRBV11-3,ASSLTGTTGKEQY
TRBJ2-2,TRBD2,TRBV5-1,ASSFRTSGGPVVGELF
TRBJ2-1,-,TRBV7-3,ASTSPRGEQF
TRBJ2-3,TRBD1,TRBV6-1,ASRPGQGTDTQY
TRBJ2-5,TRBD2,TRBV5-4,ASSRRGTSGQETQY
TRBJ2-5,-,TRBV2,ASASGGRGVWETQY
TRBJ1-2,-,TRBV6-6,ASRHETVGYT
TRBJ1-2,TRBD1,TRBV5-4,ASSLPGEQGMGGYT
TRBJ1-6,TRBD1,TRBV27,ASSLWGQGASPLH
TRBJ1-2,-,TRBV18,ASSPPERDLLDYT
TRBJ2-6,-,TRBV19,ASSIPRVPGANVLT
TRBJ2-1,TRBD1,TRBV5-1,ASSWVGQGDNERF
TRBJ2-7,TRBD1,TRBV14,ASSQIQGAYEQY
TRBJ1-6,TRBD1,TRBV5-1,ASSDGTGGSSYNSPPH
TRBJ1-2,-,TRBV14,ASSQAQALTYGYT
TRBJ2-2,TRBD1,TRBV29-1,SGGTDNTGELF
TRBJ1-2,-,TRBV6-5,ASSSPMRNSNYGYT
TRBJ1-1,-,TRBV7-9,ASSVSGKLGADTEAF
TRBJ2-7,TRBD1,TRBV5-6,ASSPGQGANEQY
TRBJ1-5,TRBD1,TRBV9,ASSLGTARNQPQH
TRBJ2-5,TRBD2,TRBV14,ASSQDGRGQETQY
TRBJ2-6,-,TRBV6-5,ASSYSQTGANVLT
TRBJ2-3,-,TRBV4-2,ASSQVTSPDTQY
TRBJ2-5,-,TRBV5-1,ASSSLAEETQY